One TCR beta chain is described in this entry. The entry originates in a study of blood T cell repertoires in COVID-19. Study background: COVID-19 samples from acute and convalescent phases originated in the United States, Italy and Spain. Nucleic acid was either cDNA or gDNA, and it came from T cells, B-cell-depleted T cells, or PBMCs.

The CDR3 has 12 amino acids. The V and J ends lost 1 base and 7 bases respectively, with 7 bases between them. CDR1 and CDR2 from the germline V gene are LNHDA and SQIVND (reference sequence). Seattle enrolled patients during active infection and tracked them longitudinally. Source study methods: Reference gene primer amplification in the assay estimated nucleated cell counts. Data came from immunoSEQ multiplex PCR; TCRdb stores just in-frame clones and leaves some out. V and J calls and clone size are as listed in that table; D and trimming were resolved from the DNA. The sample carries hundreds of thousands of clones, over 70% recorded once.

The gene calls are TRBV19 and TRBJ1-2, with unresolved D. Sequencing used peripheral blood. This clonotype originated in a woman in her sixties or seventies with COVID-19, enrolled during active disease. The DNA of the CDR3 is TGTGCCAGTAGTATAGCCCTGTTTGGCTACACCTTC. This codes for CASSIALFGYTF.